The 14 T cell receptor beta chains below all came from one sample that was sequenced in a study of CD8+ T cells in alopecia areata. Extraction of RNA preceded its reverse transcription into cDNA, which served as the sequencing template. TCRdb's copy holds only in-frame clones and misses some; the assay was immunoSEQ multiplex PCR. The sample holds about 200,000 clones, around 50% seen once. The sample comprised CD8+ T cells sorted from blood. The receptors shown here come from a human donor in good health.

This clone has only a few counts. The chain links TRBV7-9 to TRBJ2-2; D is undetermined. Trimming stripped 8 bases from V and 1 base from J, with 5 bases between. The CDR3 is 12 residues long. Per germline, CDR1 SEHNR and CDR2 FQNEAQ (reference sequence). CDR3 sequence reads: CASSENTGELFF. CDR3 DNA: TGTGCCAGCTCGGAGAACACCGGGGAGCTGTTTTTT.

This rearrangement joins TRBV7-8 to TRBJ2-5; 12 bases are shared with TRBD1. The CDR3 loop spans 15 amino acids. The germline gives CDR1 SGHVS, CDR2 FQNEAQ. Germline trimming cut 3 bases from V and 5 bases from J; bases unmatched to any gene: 4. The CDR3 DNA reads as TGTGCCAGCAGCTTCGGGACAGGGGGCTGGGAGACCCAGTACTTC. It encodes CASSFGTGGWETQYF.

The chain has TRBV5-1 and TRBJ2-7; D is unclear. The CDR3 is 15 residues long. Germline values: CDR1 SGHRS, CDR2 YFSETQ. V was shortened by 2 bases and J by 5 bases, with 17 bases between the two germline ends. This CDR3 reads CASSFQGSWVHEQYF. DNA for the CDR3: TGCGCCAGCAGCTTCCAAGGTTCGTGGGTCCACGAGCAGTACTTC.

The chain uses TRBV7-9 and TRBJ1-2; a possible D gene is TRBD1 (5 bases). Germline V gene sequence: CDR1 SEHNR, CDR2 FQNEAQ (reference sequence). The ends were cut back, 7 bases at V and 5 bases at J, with 11 bases in the middle. The CDR3 has 12 amino acids. The CDR3: CASTLGGYGYTF. The CDR3 bases are TGTGCCAGCACCTTGGGGGGGTATGGCTACACCTTC.

The V gene is TRBV11-2, the J gene TRBJ1-6; D perhaps matches TRBD1 (6 bases). Germline values: CDR1 SGHAT, CDR2 FQNNGV. This CDR3 has 14 residues. Trimming cost V 5 bases and J 10 bases, with 15 bases left between them. The CDR3 DNA sequence: TGTGCCAGCAGCGCGACGGCAGGGGACTCACCCCTCCACTTT. Its protein product is CASSATAGDSPLHF.

The CDR3 bases are TGTGCCAGCAACCAGAACACTGAAGCTTTCTTT. As protein: CASNQNTEAFF. The rearrangement uses TRBV2 and TRBJ1-1; D is ambiguous. In germline, CDR1 is SNHLY, CDR2 FYNNEI. The CDR3 runs 11 residues. Trimming took 7 bases from V and 1 from J, leaving 4 bases between them.

Of note for this clone: The same CDR3 arises from other DNA sequences in this sample as well. The genes are TRBV19 and TRBJ2-7; 9 nucleotides align to TRBD1. J was trimmed by 2 bases and V by 7 bases; bases with no gene match: 6. The CDR3 spans 14 residues. CDR1 is LNHDA, CDR2 SQIVND, per germline (reference sequence). The CDR3 nucleotides are TGTGCCAGTACCCCGGGACAGGGTGCCTACGAGCAGTACTTC. Residues: CASTPGQGAYEQYF. The entire variable domain, with the rest obtained from reference TRBV19 and TRBJ2-7, is as follows: DGGITQSPKYLFRKEGQNVTLSCEQNLNHDAMYWYRQDPGQGLRLIYYSQIVNDFQKGDIAEGYSVSREKKESFPLTVTSAQKNPTAFYLCASTPGQGAYEQYFGPGTRLTVT.

V is TRBV5-6 and J is TRBJ1-1; D remains unclear. The CDR3 has 14 amino acids. Germline V gene lookup returns CDR1 SGHDT and CDR2 YYEEEE. V was clipped by 4 bases and J by 1 base, with 11 bases between them. The CDR3 sequence: CASSTNPGNTEAFF. CDR3 DNA sequence: TGTGCCAGCAGCACCAATCCCGGGAACACTGAAGCTTTCTTT.

The genes are TRBV27 and TRBJ2-1, with D possibly being TRBD2 (6 bases). The germline V gene encodes CDR1 MNHEY and CDR2 SMNVEV (reference sequence). Between the trimmed V and J ends, which lost 7 bases and 0 bases, there was a span of 13 bases. The CDR3 has 15 residues. CDR3 region: CASTDGGSSYNEQFF. The DNA for the CDR3 is TGTGCCAGCACCGACGGAGGGAGCTCCTACAATGAGCAGTTCTTC.

CDR3 in amino acids: CASRDSTDTQYF. The DNA for the CDR3 is TGTGCCAGCAGGGATAGCACAGATACGCAGTATTTT. The rearrangement links TRBV6-1 to TRBJ2-3; D not resolved. The CDR3 has 12 amino acids. V was clipped by 6 bases and J by 0 bases, with 4 bases between them. Germline CDR1 is MNHNS and CDR2 is SASEGT.

V usage is TRBV30 and J usage is TRBJ1-5; 8 nucleotides align to TRBD1. There are 13 residues in the CDR3. Trimming removed 5 bases from V and 6 bases from J; junction bases left unmatched: 6. Germline values: CDR1 GTSNPN, CDR2 SVGIG (reference sequence). The DNA of the CDR3 is TGTGCCTGGGGACAGGGAGGTCGTCAGCCCCAGCATTTT. It encodes CAWGQGGRQPQHF.

The chain carries TRBV9 and TRBJ2-1; D is unclear. The CDR3 has 11 residues. From germline, CDR1 is SGDLS and CDR2 YYNGEE. The germline V and J ends were trimmed by 5 bases and 7 bases, with 7 bases remaining between them. The CDR3 protein is CASSSSNEQFF. The DNA of the CDR3 is TGTGCCAGCAGTTCTAGTAATGAGCAGTTCTTC.

The chain combines TRBV7-2 with TRBJ1-2; D unclear. The germline gives CDR1 SGHTA, CDR2 FQGNSA. This CDR3 comprises 15 residues. The V end was cut by 2 bases, the J end by 4 bases, with 14 bases between. CDR3 sequence reads: CASSLFTNEGYGYTF. CDR3 nucleotide sequence: TGTGCCAGCAGCTTATTCACCAACGAGGGCTATGGCTACACCTTC.

A single count supports this clone. The CDR3 nucleotides read TGTGCCAGCAACCGCTCCATCCTAGGAGGGAATCAGCCCCAGCATTTT. Translation gives CASNRSILGGNQPQHF. V and J are TRBV27 and TRBJ1-5; D gene uncertain. Germline V lookup: CDR1 MNHEY, CDR2 SMNVEV (reference sequence). The length of the CDR3 is 16 residues. V was cut by 7 bases and J by 4 bases, with 20 bases left in between.